The 26 T cell receptor beta chains in this list originate from one sample, sequenced in a study of cytomegalovirus exposure and HLA in healthy donors. Amplification used 60 Vbeta primers and 13 Jbeta primers. Assay used: immunoSEQ multiplex PCR; TCRdb lists only in-frame clones, some missing. The data contain 150,000 to 200,000 clones, 60% to 80% of them singletons. Input material: PBMCs. These receptors all come from a man aged 40-49 years in good health and CMV-seropositive.

This clone was seen a single time. The J gene is TRBJ2-5, the V gene TRBV27; D remains ambiguous. The CDR3 consists of 12 residues. The V end lost 4 bases, the J end lost 2 bases, and 5 bases lay between the germline ends. Germline CDR1 reads MNHEY; CDR2 reads SMNVEV (reference sequence). The CDR3 is CASSSPQETQYF. The CDR3 bases are TGTGCCAGCAGTTCTCCTCAAGAGACCCAGTACTTC.

The chain combines TRBV2 with TRBJ2-5, with 10 bases fitting TRBD2. Germline V gives CDR1 SNHLY, CDR2 FYNNEI. V lost 6 bases, J lost 2 bases, and 3 bases stayed unmatched. The CDR3 has 14 amino acids. The CDR3 protein is CASSGTSDQETQYF. CDR3 in DNA: TGTGCCAGCAGCGGGACTAGCGATCAAGAGACCCAGTACTTC. The full variable domain, in which reference TRBV2 and TRBJ2-5 provide the parts outside the CDR3, is EPEVTQTPSHQVTQMGQEVILRCVPISNHLYFYWYRQILGQKVEFLVSFYNNEISEKSEIFDDQFSVERPDGSNFTLKIRSTKLEDSAMYFCASSGTSDQETQYFGPGTRLLVL.

The V and J genes are TRBV7-2 and TRBJ1-3; D not certain. Per germline, CDR1 SGHTA and CDR2 FQGNSA. V was pared by 4 bases and J by 2 bases, with 6 bases between. The CDR3 runs to 13 residues. The CDR3 loop is CASSSHAGNTIYF. The CDR3 nucleotides read TGTGCCAGCAGCTCCCATGCTGGAAACACCATATATTTT.

This chain uses TRBV2 with TRBJ2-6; the match to TRBD1 covers 9 bases. With 11 bases clipped from V and 2 bases from J, the junction kept 4 bases outside the gene matches. The CDR3 consists of 14 residues. Germline CDR1 and CDR2: SNHLY and FYNNEI. CDR3 in DNA: TGTGCCCAACAGGGGGCCCCTGGGGCCAACGTCCTGACTTTC. This encodes CAQQGAPGANVLTF.

The V call is TRBV10-3, the J call TRBJ1-1, with D possibly TRBD1 on 5 matching bases. Germline V gene data show CDR1 as ENHRY and CDR2 as SYGVKD. The CDR3 loop spans 13 amino acids. The V and J ends lost 5 bases and 3 bases respectively, with 10 bases between them. The DNA for the CDR3 is TGTGCCATCAGTCCGCGGGACTACACTGAAGCTTTCTTT. Encoded protein: CAISPRDYTEAFF.

This clone was recorded once. The chain couples TRBV19 to TRBJ1-5; 7 bases align to TRBD1. Germline values: CDR1 LNHDA, CDR2 SQIVND (reference sequence). This CDR3 has 16 amino acids. V was clipped by 4 bases and J by 0 bases; unmatched bases: 6. CDR3 DNA sequence: TGTGCCAGTAGTACCCTGACAGGGAGTAGCAATCAGCCCCAGCATTTT. It encodes CASSTLTGSSNQPQHF. Looking up the rest from reference TRBV19 and TRBJ1-5 gives the full variable domain: DGGITQSPKYLFRKEGQNVTLSCEQNLNHDAMYWYRQDPGQGLRLIYYSQIVNDFQKGDIAEGYSVSREKKESFPLTVTSAQKNPTAFYLCASSTLTGSSNQPQHFGDGTRLSIL.

This clone was seen a single time. The chain employs TRBV7-3 and TRBJ1-1; 8 bases map to TRBD1. Germline assignment: CDR1 SGHTA and CDR2 FQGTGA. Unmatched junction bases numbered 2, after V lost 4 bases and J lost 1 base. The CDR3 has 14 amino acids. Written as DNA, the CDR3 is TGTGCCAGCAGCTCGACAGGGGCGAACACTGAAGCTTTCTTT. This translates into CASSSTGANTEAFF. The full variable domain, with the rest looked up from reference TRBV7-3 and TRBJ1-1, is GAGVSQTPSNKVTEKGKYVELRCDPISGHTALYWYRQSLGQGPEFLIYFQGTGAADDSGLPNDRFFAVRPEGSVSTLKIQRTERGDSAVYLCASSSTGANTEAFFGQGTRLTVV.

V and J are TRBV29-1 and TRBJ2-5; TRBD1 matches at 7 bases. The CDR3 contains 11 residues. Germline V gives CDR1 SQVTM, CDR2 ANQGSEA. V lost 6 bases to trimming and J lost 11 bases; unmatched junction nucleotides: 9. The CDR3 DNA reads TGCAGCGTGCGGACAGGCCCGGAGCAGTACTTC. Its translation is CSVRTGPEQYF.

The rearrangement links TRBV28 to TRBJ2-7, with TRBD1 matching over 9 bases. Germline V CDR1 and CDR2: MDHEN, SYDVKM. There are 15 residues in the CDR3. The junction had 9 bases not matched to a gene; V was cut back by 6 bases and J by 3 bases. The CDR3 DNA reads TGTGCCAGCAGACTGAGGACAGGGGACCACTACGAGCAGTACTTC. It is translated as CASRLRTGDHYEQYF.

This chain connects TRBV6-5 to TRBJ1-1; D is possibly TRBD1 (5 bases). Trimming stripped 7 bases from V and 2 bases from J, with 14 bases between. Germline CDR1 reads MNHEY; CDR2 reads SVGAGI. The CDR3 contains 14 residues. This chain's CDR3 is CASTLGGGNTEAFF. CDR3 nucleotides: TGTGCCAGCACTCTCGGGGGGGGTAACACTGAAGCTTTCTTT.

The rearrangement links TRBV2 to TRBJ2-3; TRBD1 agrees at 8 bases. After removal of 5 bases from V and 2 bases from J, the junction contained 6 bases not matched to a gene. The CDR3 runs 15 residues. CDR1 and CDR2 from the germline V gene are SNHLY and FYNNEI. CDR3 nucleotide sequence: TGTGCCAGCAGTCCAGGGGGCTATATCACAGATACGCAGTATTTT. Translating it yields CASSPGGYITDTQYF. The entire variable domain, with the rest obtained from reference TRBV2 and TRBJ2-3, is as follows: EPEVTQTPSHQVTQMGQEVILRCVPISNHLYFYWYRQILGQKVEFLVSFYNNEISEKSEIFDDQFSVERPDGSNFTLKIRSTKLEDSAMYFCASSPGGYITDTQYFGPGTRLTVL.

This chain connects TRBV7-3 to TRBJ2-3; TRBD2 aligns across 8 bases. Trimming cost V 5 bases and J 3 bases; bases outside gene matches: 7. Germline CDR1 SGHTA, CDR2 FQGTGA. CDR3 length equals 15 residues. This CDR3 is CASSPLGLGTDTQYF. The DNA of the CDR3 is TGTGCCAGCAGCCCATTGGGACTAGGGACAGATACGCAGTATTTT.

J is TRBJ2-1 and V is TRBV4-2; the match to TRBD2 covers 11 bases. V shed 1 base, J shed 5 bases, and the junction held 1 base outside the gene matches. The CDR3 length is 15 residues. CDR1 is LGHNA and CDR2 is YNFKEQ in the germline V gene. The CDR3 spells CASSQVAGGDNEQFF. Written as DNA, the CDR3 is TGTGCCAGCAGCCAAGTAGCGGGAGGGGACAATGAGCAGTTCTTC.

This rearrangement joins TRBV18 to TRBJ2-7, with 9 nucleotides matching TRBD1. The CDR3 has 14 amino acids. J lost 2 bases, V lost 6 bases, and 5 bases had no gene match. CDR1 KGHSH and CDR2 LQKENI come from the germline V gene. The CDR3 bases are TGTGCCAGCTCGCCGGGACAGGGAACCTACGAGCAGTACTTC. Protein product: CASSPGQGTYEQYF.

This clone occurred a few times. V gene TRBV7-9 combines with J gene TRBJ1-4; D gene uncertain. CDR3 length equals 16 residues. Trimming left V 4 bases short and J 4 bases short, with 16 bases between. Germline values: CDR1 SEHNR, CDR2 FQNEAQ (reference sequence). The CDR3 spells CASSWSGEIHNEKLFF. CDR3 DNA sequence: TGTGCCAGCAGCTGGAGCGGGGAAATCCATAATGAAAAACTGTTTTTT. Using reference TRBV7-9 and TRBJ1-4 for the parts outside the CDR3, the full variable domain is DTGVSQNPRHKITKRGQNVTFRCDPISEHNRLYWYRQTLGQGPEFLTYFQNEAQLEKSRLLSDRFSAERPKGSFSTLEIQRTEQGDSAMYLCASSWSGEIHNEKLFFGSGTQLSVL.

The CDR3 nucleotides read TGCGCCAACCCACAGGGGGGGGACTATGGCTACACCTTC. Protein product: CANPQGGDYGYTF. The chain combines TRBV10-1 with TRBJ1-2; 8 nucleotides match TRBD1. In germline, CDR1 is WNHNN, CDR2 SYGVQD (reference sequence). This CDR3 comprises 13 residues. J was trimmed by 3 bases and V by 10 bases; bases with no gene match: 7.

This chain uses TRBV28 with TRBJ2-7, with D tentatively TRBD2 (7 bases). Germline V CDR1 and CDR2: MDHEN, SYDVKM. This CDR3 comprises 17 residues. V was clipped by 5 bases and J by 3 bases, with 23 bases between them. The CDR3: CASSPVPGVAGNYEQYF. The CDR3 nucleotides are TGTGCCAGCAGTCCCGTTCCAGGGGTAGCGGGCAACTACGAGCAGTACTTC. The full variable domain, completed using reference TRBV28 and TRBJ2-7, is DVKVTQSSRYLVKRTGEKVFLECVQDMDHENMFWYRQDPGLGLRLIYFSYDVKMKEKGDIPEGYSVSREKKERFSLILESASTNQTSMYLCASSPVPGVAGNYEQYFGPGTRLTVT.

This clone was recorded once. The chain carries TRBV5-1 and TRBJ2-1; maybe TRBD2 (6 bases). The CDR3 runs 15 residues. V was shortened by 4 bases and J by 5 bases, with 16 bases between the two germline ends. CDR1 SGHRS and CDR2 YFSETQ come from the germline V gene. The CDR3 loop is CASSPRLVEDNEQFF. The CDR3 region has the DNA TGCGCCAGCAGCCCTCGACTAGTGGAGGACAATGAGCAGTTCTTC.

The rearrangement uses TRBV5-1 and TRBJ1-2, with a tentative D call TRBD1 (6 bases). The CDR3 sequence is 13 residues long. Trimming shortened V by 0 bases and J by 6 bases, and 9 bases separated the two germline ends. Germline values: CDR1 SGHRS, CDR2 YFSETQ. The CDR3 nucleotides are TGCGCCAGCAGCTTGGAACAGGGTAATGGCTACACCTTC. Protein product: CASSLEQGNGYTF.

This chain connects TRBV7-9 to TRBJ2-1, with TRBD2 matching over 8 bases. The ends lost 11 bases at V and 8 bases at J; junction bases unmatched: 5. Germline CDR1 is SEHNR and CDR2 is FQNEAQ (reference sequence). The CDR3 sequence is 11 residues long. The CDR3 loop reads CAGSGVDEQFF. CDR3 bases: TGTGCCGGTAGCGGGGTTGATGAGCAGTTCTTC.

The chain is built from TRBV11-3 and TRBJ1-1; 7 nucleotides align to TRBD1. Unmatched junction bases numbered 9, after V lost 4 bases and J lost 4 bases. Germline V gives CDR1 SGHNT, CDR2 YENEEA. The CDR3 consists of 15 residues. The CDR3 loop is CASSWTTGILTEAFF. The CDR3 DNA sequence: TGTGCCAGCAGCTGGACGACAGGGATCCTCACTGAAGCTTTCTTT.

This clone was picked up one time. Distinct nucleotide sequences in the sample also encode this CDR3. The V and J genes are TRBV5-1 and TRBJ1-1, with TRBD1 matching 11 bases. From germline, CDR1 is SGHRS and CDR2 YFSETQ. Trimming took 4 bases from V and 4 from J; bases not matched to a gene: 3. The CDR3 is 14 residues long. DNA of the CDR3: TGCGCCAGCAGCCCCGGACAGGGGGCCACTGAAGCTTTCTTT. Protein: CASSPGQGATEAFF.

This chain joins TRBV11-3 and TRBJ2-2; TRBD1 is a possible D gene (5 bases). The germline V gene has CDR1 SGHNT and CDR2 YENEEA. V was pared by 1 base and J by 0 bases, with 6 bases between. This CDR3 comprises 15 residues. The CDR3 coding sequence is TGTGCCAGCAGCTTAGCAGGGACGAACACCGGGGAGCTGTTTTTT. Translation gives CASSLAGTNTGELFF.

DNA for the CDR3: TGTGCCAGCAGCCCCGGGGTAGCGGGGAAAAGGGATACGCAGTATTTT. Translating it yields CASSPGVAGKRDTQYF. The V and J genes are TRBV2 and TRBJ2-3, with 8 bases lining up with TRBD2. Germline lookup yields CDR1 SNHLY and CDR2 FYNNEI. V gave up 6 bases and J gave up 6 bases; unmatched junction bases: 14. This CDR3 has 16 amino acids.

V and J are TRBV7-9 and TRBJ2-1; 9 bases match TRBD1. The CDR3 has 15 amino acids. The germline CDR1 and CDR2 sequences are SEHNR and FQNEAQ (reference sequence). V lost 2 bases, J lost 6 bases, and 5 bases stayed unmatched. DNA for the CDR3: TGTGCCAGCAGCTTACTGGGACAGGGAGGCAATGAGCAGTTCTTC. Translation gives CASSLLGQGGNEQFF.

This clone was counted a single time. This rearrangement joins TRBV6-1 to TRBJ2-7; the match to TRBD1 covers 8 bases. The V segment lost 5 bases and the J segment 2 bases; nucleotides outside the gene matches: 2. CDR1 MNHNS and CDR2 SASEGT come from the germline V gene. The CDR3 runs 13 residues. CDR3: CASSRDRPYEQYF. The CDR3 nucleotides are TGTGCCAGCAGTCGGGACAGGCCCTACGAGCAGTACTTC.